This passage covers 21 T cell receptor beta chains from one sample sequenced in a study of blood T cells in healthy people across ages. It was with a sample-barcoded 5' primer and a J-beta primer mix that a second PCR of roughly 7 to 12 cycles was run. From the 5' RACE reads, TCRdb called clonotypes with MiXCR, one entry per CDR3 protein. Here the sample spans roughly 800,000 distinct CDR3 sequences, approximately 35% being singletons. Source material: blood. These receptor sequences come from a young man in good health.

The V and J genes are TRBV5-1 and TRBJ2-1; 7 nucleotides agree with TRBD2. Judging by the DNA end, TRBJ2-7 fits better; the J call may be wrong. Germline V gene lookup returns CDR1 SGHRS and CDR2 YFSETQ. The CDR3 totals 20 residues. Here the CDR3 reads CASSLVAGEPNQLSYNEQYF. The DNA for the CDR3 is TGCGCCAGCAGCTTGGTTGCGGGGGAACCGAACCAACTCTCCTACAATGAGCAGTACTTC.

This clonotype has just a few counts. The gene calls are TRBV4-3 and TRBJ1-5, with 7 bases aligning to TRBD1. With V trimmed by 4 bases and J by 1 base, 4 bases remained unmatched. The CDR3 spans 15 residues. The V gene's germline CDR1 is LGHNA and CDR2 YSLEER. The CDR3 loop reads CASSRSTGSNQPQHF. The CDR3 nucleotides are TGCGCCAGCAGCCGCTCGACAGGGAGCAATCAGCCCCAGCATTTT.

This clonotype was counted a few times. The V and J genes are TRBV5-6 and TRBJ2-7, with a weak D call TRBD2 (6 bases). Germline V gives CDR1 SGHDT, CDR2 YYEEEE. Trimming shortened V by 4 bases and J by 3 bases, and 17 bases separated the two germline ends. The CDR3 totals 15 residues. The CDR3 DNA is TGTGCCAGCAGCATCCGACTAGTAGCCGACTACGAGCAGTACTTC. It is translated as CASSIRLVADYEQYF.

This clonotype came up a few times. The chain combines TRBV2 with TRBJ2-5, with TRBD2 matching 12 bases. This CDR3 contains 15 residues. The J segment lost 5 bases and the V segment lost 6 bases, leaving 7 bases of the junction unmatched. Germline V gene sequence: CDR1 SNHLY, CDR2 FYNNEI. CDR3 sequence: CASRITSGGSETQYF. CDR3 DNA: TGTGCCAGCAGGATAACTAGCGGGGGGTCGGAGACCCAGTACTTC.

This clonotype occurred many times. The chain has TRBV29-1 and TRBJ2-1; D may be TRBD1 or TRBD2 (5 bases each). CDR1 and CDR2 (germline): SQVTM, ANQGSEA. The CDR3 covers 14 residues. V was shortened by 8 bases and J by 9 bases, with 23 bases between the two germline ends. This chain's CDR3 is CSSSIGADSGEQFF. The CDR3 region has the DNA TGCAGCTCGTCGATCGGGGCGGATTCGGGTGAGCAGTTCTTC.

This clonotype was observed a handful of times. DNA for the CDR3: TGTGCCAGCAGCCTCGGGACAGGCACACCCTACGAGCAGTACTTC. Its translation: CASSLGTGTPYEQYF. This chain links TRBV3-1 with TRBJ2-7; 8 nucleotides agree with TRBD1. Losses at the gene ends were 4 bases for V and 2 bases for J; bases not matched to a gene: 7. CDR3 length: 15 amino acids. In germline, CDR1 is LGHDT, CDR2 YNNKEL (reference sequence).

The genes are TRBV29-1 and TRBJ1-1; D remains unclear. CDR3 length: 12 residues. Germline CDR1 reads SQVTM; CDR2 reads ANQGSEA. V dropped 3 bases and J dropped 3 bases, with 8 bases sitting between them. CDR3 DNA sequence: TGCAGCGTTGACGCTAGCTACACTGAAGCTTTCTTT. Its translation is CSVDASYTEAFF.

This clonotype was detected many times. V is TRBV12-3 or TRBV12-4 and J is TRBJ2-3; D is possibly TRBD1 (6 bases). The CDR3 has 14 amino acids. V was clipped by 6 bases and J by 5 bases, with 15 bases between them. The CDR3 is CASSPFPRGDTQYF. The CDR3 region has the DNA TGTGCCAGCAGCCCTTTTCCCAGGGGAGATACGCAGTATTTT.

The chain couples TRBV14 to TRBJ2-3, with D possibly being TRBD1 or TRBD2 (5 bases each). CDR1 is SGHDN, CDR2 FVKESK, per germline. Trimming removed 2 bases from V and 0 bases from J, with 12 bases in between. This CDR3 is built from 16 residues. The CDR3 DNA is TGTGCCAGCAGCCAATCTCCGGGGCTAAGCACAGATACGCAGTATTTT. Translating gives CASSQSPGLSTDTQYF. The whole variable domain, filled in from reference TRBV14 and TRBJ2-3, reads EAGVTQFPSHSVIEKGQTVTLRCDPISGHDNLYWYRRVMGKEIKFLLHFVKESKQDESGMPNNRFLAERTGGTYSTLKVQPAELEDSGVYFCASSQSPGLSTDTQYFGPGTRLTVL.

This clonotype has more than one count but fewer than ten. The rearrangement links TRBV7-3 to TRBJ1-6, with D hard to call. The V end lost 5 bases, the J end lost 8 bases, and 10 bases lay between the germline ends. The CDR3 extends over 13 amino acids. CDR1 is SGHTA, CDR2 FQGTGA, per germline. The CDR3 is CASSRVRDSPLHF. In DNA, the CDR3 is TGTGCCAGCAGCCGTGTTAGAGATTCACCCCTCCACTTT.

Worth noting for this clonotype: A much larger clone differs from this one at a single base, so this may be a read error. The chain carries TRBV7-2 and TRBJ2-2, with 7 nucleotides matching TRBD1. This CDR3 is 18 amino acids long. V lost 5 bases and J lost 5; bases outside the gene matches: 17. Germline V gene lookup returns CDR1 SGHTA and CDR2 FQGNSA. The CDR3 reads CASSPRAARQGRTGELFF. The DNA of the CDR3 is TGTGCCAGCAGCCCCCGAGCTGCCAGACAGGGAAGAACCGGGGAGCTGTTTTTT. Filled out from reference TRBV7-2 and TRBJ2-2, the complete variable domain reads GAGVSQSPSNKVTEKGKDVELRCDPISGHTALYWYRQSLGQGLEFLIYFQGNSAPDKSGLPSDRFSAERTGGSVSTLTIQRTQQEDSAVYLCASSPRAARQGRTGELFFGEGSRLTVL.

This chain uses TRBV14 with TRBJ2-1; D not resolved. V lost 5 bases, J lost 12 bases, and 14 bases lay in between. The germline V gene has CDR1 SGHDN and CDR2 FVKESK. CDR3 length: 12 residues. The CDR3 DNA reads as TGTGCCAGCAGCTCCCGACCCCGTGCGCAGTTCTTC. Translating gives CASSSRPRAQFF.

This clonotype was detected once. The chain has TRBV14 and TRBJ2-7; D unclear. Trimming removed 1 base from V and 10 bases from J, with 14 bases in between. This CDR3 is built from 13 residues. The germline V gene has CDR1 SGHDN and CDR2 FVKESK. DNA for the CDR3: TGTGCCAGCAGCCAAGTTACGGTCCCCGGCCAGTACTTC. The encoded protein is CASSQVTVPGQYF.

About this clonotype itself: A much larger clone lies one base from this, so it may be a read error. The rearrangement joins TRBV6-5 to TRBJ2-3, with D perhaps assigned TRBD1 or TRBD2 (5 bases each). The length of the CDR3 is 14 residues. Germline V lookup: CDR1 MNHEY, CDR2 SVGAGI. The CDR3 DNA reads TGTGCCGGCAGTGGGGACCTTAGCACAGATACGCAGTATTTT. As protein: CAGSGDLSTDTQYF.

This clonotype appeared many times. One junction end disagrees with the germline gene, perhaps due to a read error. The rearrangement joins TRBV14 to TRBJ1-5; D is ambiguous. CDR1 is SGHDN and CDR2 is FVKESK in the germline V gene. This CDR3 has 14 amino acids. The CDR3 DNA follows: TGCGCCAGCAGCCAAGGAGCGGGCAATCAGCCCCAGCATTTT. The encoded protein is CASSQGAGNQPQHF.

The CDR3 coding sequence is TGTGCCAGCAGTTATCTCCAGAATCGCTACACCTTC. It is translated as CASSYLQNRYTF. This chain uses TRBV6-8 with TRBJ1-2; no firm D call. The CDR3 sequence is 12 residues long. V lost 3 bases, J lost 9 bases, and 11 bases lay in between. Germline loops: CDR1 MNHGY, CDR2 SAAAGT.

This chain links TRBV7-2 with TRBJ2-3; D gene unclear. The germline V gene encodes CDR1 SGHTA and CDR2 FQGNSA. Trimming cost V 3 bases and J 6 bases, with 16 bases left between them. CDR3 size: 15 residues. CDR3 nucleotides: TGTGCCAGCAGCTTTGCCTCGGCCCGCCGGGATACGCAGTATTTT. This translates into CASSFASARRDTQYF.

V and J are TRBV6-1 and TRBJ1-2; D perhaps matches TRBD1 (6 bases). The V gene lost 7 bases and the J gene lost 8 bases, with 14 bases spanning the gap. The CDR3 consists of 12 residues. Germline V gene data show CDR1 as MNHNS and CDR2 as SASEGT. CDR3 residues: CASTVTGLGYTF. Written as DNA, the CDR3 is TGTGCCAGCACCGTCACAGGGTTGGGCTACACCTTC.

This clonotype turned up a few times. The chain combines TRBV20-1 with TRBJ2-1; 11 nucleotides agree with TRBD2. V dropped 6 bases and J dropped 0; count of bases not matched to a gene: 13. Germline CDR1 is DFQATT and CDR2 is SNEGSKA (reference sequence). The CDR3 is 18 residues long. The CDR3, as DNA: TGCAGTGCCCGTAGCGGGGGGGCGGAAACCCTCTCCTACAATGAGCAGTTCTTC. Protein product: CSARSGGAETLSYNEQFF.

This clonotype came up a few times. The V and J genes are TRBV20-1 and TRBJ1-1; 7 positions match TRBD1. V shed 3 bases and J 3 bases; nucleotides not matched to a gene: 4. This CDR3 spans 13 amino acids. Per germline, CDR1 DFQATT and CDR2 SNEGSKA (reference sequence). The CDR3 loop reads CSASKGADTEAFF. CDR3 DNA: TGCAGTGCTAGCAAGGGGGCGGACACTGAAGCTTTCTTT.

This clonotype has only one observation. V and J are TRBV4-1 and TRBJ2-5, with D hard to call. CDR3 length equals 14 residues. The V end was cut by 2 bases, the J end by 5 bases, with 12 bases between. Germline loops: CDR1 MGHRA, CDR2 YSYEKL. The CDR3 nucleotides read TGCGCCAGCAGCCAATCAGGTGATGTGGAGACCCAGTACTTC. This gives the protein CASSQSGDVETQYF.